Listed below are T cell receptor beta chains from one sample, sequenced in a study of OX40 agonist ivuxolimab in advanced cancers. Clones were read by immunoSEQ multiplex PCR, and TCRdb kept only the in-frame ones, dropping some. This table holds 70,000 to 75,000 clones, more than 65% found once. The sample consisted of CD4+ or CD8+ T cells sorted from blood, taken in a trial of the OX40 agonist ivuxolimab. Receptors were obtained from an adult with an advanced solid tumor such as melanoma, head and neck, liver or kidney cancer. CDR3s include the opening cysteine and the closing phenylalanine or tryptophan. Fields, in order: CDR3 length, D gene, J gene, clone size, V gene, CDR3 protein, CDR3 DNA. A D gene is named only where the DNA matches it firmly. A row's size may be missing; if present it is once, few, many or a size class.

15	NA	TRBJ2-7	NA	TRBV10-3	CAIRSSRDGDYEQYF	TGTGCCATCAGATCTAGTCGGGACGGGGACTACGAGCAGTACTTC
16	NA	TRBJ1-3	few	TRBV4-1	CASSQDTWRGGNTIYF	TGCGCCAGCAGCCAAGATACCTGGAGGGGTGGAAACACCATATATTTT
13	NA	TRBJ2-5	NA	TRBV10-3	CAISGAEQETQYF	TGTGCCATCAGTGGGGCAGAGCAAGAGACCCAGTACTTC
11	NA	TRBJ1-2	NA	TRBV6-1	CASTHGYGYTF	TGTGCCAGCACTCACGGGTACGGCTACACCTTC
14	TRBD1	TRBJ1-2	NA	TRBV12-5	CASGSGRQGRVETF	TGTGCTAGTGGTTCGGGGCGACAGGGAAGGGTTGAAACCTTC
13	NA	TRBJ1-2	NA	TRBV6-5	CASSYRVNYGYTF	TGTGCCAGCAGCTACAGGGTGAACTATGGCTACACCTTC
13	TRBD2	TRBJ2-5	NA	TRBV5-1	CASSQTSEQTQYF	TGCGCCAGCAGTCAAACTAGCGAACAGACCCAGTACTTC
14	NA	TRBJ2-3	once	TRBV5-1	CASKGVSFTDTQYF	TGCGCCAGCAAGGGGGTCAGCTTCACAGATACGCAGTATTTT
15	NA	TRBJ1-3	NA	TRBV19	CATGTNHFSGNTIYF	TGTGCCACGGGTACAAACCATTTCTCTGGAAACACCATATATTTT
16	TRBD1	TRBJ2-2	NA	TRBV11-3	CASSLVWTGSPGELFF	TGTGCCAGCAGCTTAGTATGGACAGGGAGTCCCGGGGAGCTGTTTTTT
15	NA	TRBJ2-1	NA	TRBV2	CASSELQLLSNEQFF	TGTGCCAGCAGTGAGCTACAGCTGCTTAGCAATGAGCAGTTCTTC
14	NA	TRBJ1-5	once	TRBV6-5	CATVSTFGDQPQHF	TGTGCCACCGTCTCGACCTTCGGGGATCAGCCCCAGCATTTT
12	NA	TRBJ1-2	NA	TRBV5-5	CASSLATHGYTF	TGTGCCAGCAGCTTGGCAACACATGGCTACACCTTC
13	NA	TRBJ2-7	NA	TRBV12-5	CASGLGGTYEQYF	TGTGCTAGTGGCCTAGGGGGAACCTACGAGCAGTACTTC
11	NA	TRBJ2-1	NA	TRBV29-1	CSGGAYNEQFF	TGCAGCGGGGGGGCCTACAATGAGCAGTTCTTC
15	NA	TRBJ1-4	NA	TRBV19	CASSIGQAMNEKLFF	TGTGCCAGTAGTATAGGTCAGGCTATGAATGAAAAACTGTTTTTT
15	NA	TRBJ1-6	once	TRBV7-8	CASSLDTGGNSPLHF	TGTGCCAGCAGCCTAGACACCGGCGGCAATTCACCCCTCCACTTT
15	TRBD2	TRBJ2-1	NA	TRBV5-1	CASSLALAGANEQFF	TGCGCCAGCAGCTTGGCACTAGCGGGGGCCAATGAGCAGTTCTTC
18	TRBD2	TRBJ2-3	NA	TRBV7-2	CASRLWASGGPSTDTQYF	TGTGCCAGCCGCCTTTGGGCTAGCGGGGGCCCTAGCACAGATACGCAGTATTTT
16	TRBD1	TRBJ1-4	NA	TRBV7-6	CASSPTGGPSNEKLFF	TGTGCCAGCAGCCCGACAGGGGGCCCCTCTAATGAAAAACTGTTTTTT